This T cell receptor (beta chain) emerged from a study of CD8 T cells in ankylosing spondylitis. Regarding the study as a whole: As reported, disease-linked clones showed significant enrichment in matched ankylosing spondylitis synovial fluid. The study identified a TCR beta motif of several highly homologous variants that appeared characteristic of ankylosing spondylitis blood.

Scientists made TCR beta libraries using quantitative 5'-RACE with molecular barcodes. TCRdb re-derived calls from the 5' RACE reads in MiXCR, one entry per CDR3 protein. The profile covers fewer than 50,000 distinct CDR3 sequences, with approximately 10% appearing a single time and 1.3% to 1.5% taken by the ten largest. Details on this clonotype: Its antigen is unknown. A single base separates this from a much larger clone, so it may be a read error.

The CDR3 spans 14 residues. The V gene's germline CDR1 is SGHAT and CDR2 FQNNGV. The sequence derives from a male donor with ankylosing spondylitis or in good health (not recorded which). The sequencing sample was made of blood, either unsorted or a sorted T cell fraction (not recorded which). The J gene is TRBJ1-1, the V gene TRBV11-2, with 9 bases fitting TRBD1. Here the CDR3 reads CASSLRTGGTEDFF. The CDR3 DNA sequence: TGTGCCAGCAGCCTACGTACAGGGGGCACTGAAGATTTCTTT.